This record looks at one TCR beta chain sequence and its context. This clone's antigen is unknown. No base quality information exists; no much larger clone differs at one position. This specimen belongs to a study of neoadjuvant anti-PD-1 for oral cavity cancer (dated by TCRdb to the early 2020s). Describing the broader study: Before undergoing curative-intent surgical resection, most patients got three to four biweekly nivolumab doses at 3 mg/kg. Patients without progression received a fourth nivolumab dose around day 43 and underwent definitive surgical resection on days 50-56. Patients with complete response, partial response or stable disease by RECIST 1.1 were defined as responders, whereas patients with progression were defined as non-responders. There were eleven to twelve patients in the parent correlative cohort, and the response rate was around 30%. The full study reports these points: The TCR analyses had only a few patients in each response group, and the authors called for validation in larger cohorts. A higher pretreatment blood Treg/Th17 ratio correlated with both higher pretreatment blood TCRbeta clonality and lower post-treatment tumor TCRbeta clonality. Greater tumor shrinkage correlated with larger post-treatment sizes of preexisting intratumoral clones, which suggests that expansion of preexisting clones contributed to response.

Inclusive of the bounding cysteine and phenylalanine, the CDR3 is 15 residues long. Only the CDR3 part of the read is kept: 45 bases, read in frame from the first base. In the germline V gene (reference sequence), CDR1 corresponds to LNHDA and CDR2 to SQIVND. A distance of 18 bases separates the germline ends of V and J, which lose 3 bases and 7 bases respectively. For survey sequencing of tumor libraries, mostly 4.8 ug of input genomic DNA was used, and two replicates were run per sample. Following the manufacturer's instructions, the team built TCRbeta libraries using the immunoSEQ hsTCRbeta kit. The finished libraries were brought together in one pool at roughly 3 nM, which was then read using an Illumina NovaSeq 6000 S4 flow cell. The paper's data handling went like this. Raw data preprocessing and quality control were performed with the immunoSEQ Analyzer. The analysis was restricted to productive rearrangements, with each unique CDR3 amino acid sequence defining a clonotype. Using the R package tcR, the researchers computed the Gini-Simpson index as their estimate of repertoire clonality. Student's t test was used to compare Gini indices, while Pearson correlation assessed associations with tumor size change. Here the immuneACCESS table is served through TCRdb, limited to in-frame sequences with V and J called. Missing clones are a known gap in these copies; in checked studies unresolved V genes cover under half, and the rest lacks a known reason. The DNA was the basis for D and trimming; V, J and clone size are from that table. Recorded for this sample are some 7,400 clones; about half of them occurred a single time. About 11% of the sample belongs to the ten largest clones.

The meaning of the sample's time point label: before neoadjuvant nivolumab. Patients had been newly diagnosed with stage II-IVA oral cavity squamous cell carcinoma, and no prior systemic or radiation treatment had been given to the patients. The cohort was made up of patients with locally advanced, HPV-negative oral cavity squamous cell carcinoma. Samples came from a longitudinal correlative study of a single-arm phase II trial of neoadjuvant nivolumab in oral cavity squamous cell carcinoma. Genomic DNA-based TCRbeta sequencing was performed on subject-matched pre- and post-treatment PBMCs and tumors from three responders and three non-responders. The Maxwell RSC DNA from Tissue kit was used to isolate genomic DNA from tumor tissue.

The rearrangement combines TRBV19 with TRBJ2-5, with the D call tentatively TRBD1 or TRBD2, each fitting 6 bases. The sample consisted of tumor tissue, taken before nivolumab (anti-PD-1) treatment. The origin of this receptor is a person aged 35 to 85 with oral cavity squamous cell carcinoma. CDR3 protein: CASSIIGGGRGTQYF. The bases are TGTGCCAGTAGTATTATCGGGGGCGGACGGGGGACCCAGTACTTC.